Here is one T cell receptor (beta chain) with its context. Its antigen is not known. A read error may account for a junction end that differs from germline. The library was built from roughly 400 ng RNA with molecular barcoded adaptors for alpha/delta and beta/gamma chains. Each CDR3 protein gets one entry after TCRdb re-called the reads with MiXCR. The table lists approximately 58,000 distinct CDR3 sequences, more than 20% of them singletons. This specimen belongs to a study of read filtering for tumor transcriptome and immune sequencing. Study-level results: Compared with RNA-seq, IR-seq gave much higher clonotype depth and reliability.

Germline V gene sequence: CDR1 DFQATT, CDR2 SNEGSKA (reference sequence). The CDR3 length is 15 residues. The sequence was obtained from a donor over 35 with multiple myeloma. V and J are TRBV20-1 and TRBJ2-1, with D perhaps matching TRBD2 (5 bases). Sample: a population of CD138-negative cells sorted from bone marrow. CDR3 region: CIARDLGVGYSEQFF. The CDR3 region has the DNA TGCATTGCTAGGGATTTGGGAGTGGGCTACAGTGAGCAGTTCTTC.